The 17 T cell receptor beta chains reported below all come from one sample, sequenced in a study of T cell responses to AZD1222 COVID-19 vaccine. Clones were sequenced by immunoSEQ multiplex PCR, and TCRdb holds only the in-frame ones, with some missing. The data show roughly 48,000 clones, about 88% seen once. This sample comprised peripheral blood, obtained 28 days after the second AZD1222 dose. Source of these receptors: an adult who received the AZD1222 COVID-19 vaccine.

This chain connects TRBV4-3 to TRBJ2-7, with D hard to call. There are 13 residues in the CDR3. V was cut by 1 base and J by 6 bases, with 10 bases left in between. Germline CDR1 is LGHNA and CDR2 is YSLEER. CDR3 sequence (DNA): TGCGCCAGCAGCCAAGTTTTGGGGTCCGAGCAGTACTTC. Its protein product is CASSQVLGSEQYF.

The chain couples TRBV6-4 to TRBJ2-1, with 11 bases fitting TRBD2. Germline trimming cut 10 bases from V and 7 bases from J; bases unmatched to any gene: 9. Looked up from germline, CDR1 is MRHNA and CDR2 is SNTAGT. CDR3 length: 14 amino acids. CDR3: CATRRLAGSNEQFF. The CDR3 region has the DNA TGTGCCACCAGAAGACTAGCGGGGTCTAATGAGCAGTTCTTC.

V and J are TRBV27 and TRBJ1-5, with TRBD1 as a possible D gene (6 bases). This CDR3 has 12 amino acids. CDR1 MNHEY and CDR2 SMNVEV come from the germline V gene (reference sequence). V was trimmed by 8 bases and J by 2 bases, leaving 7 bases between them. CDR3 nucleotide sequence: TGTGCCAGCCGGACAGGCAATCAGCCCCAGCATTTT. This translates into CASRTGNQPQHF.

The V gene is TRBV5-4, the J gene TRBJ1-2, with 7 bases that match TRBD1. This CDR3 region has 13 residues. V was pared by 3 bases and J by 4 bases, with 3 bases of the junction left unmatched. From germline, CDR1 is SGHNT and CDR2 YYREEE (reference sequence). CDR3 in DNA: TGTGCCAGCAGCTGGGACAGCAGCTATGGCTACACCTTC. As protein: CASSWDSSYGYTF.

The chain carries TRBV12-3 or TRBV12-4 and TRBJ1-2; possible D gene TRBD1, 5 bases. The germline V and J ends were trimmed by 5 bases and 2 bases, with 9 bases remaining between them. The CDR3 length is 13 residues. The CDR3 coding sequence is TGTGCCAGCAGTGAGACAGCAAACTATGGCTACACCTTC. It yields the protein CASSETANYGYTF.

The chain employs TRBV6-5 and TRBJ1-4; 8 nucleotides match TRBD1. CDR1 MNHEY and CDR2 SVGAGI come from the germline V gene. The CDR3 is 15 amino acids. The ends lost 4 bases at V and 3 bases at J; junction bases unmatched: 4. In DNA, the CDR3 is TGTGCCAGCAGTTCTGACAGGGGATCTAATGAAAAACTGTTTTTT. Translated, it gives CASSSDRGSNEKLFF.

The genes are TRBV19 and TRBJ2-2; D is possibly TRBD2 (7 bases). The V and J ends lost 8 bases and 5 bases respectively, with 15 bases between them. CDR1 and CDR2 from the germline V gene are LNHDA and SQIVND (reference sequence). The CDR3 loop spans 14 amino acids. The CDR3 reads CASSTGRGTGELFF. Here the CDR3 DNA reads TGTGCCAGTTCCACAGGGAGGGGGACCGGGGAGCTGTTTTTT. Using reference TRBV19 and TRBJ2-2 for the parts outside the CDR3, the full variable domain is DGGITQSPKYLFRKEGQNVTLSCEQNLNHDAMYWYRQDPGQGLRLIYYSQIVNDFQKGDIAEGYSVSREKKESFPLTVTSAQKNPTAFYLCASSTGRGTGELFFGEGSRLTVL.

The CDR3: CASNSGQGYYGYTF. CDR3 DNA sequence: TGTGCCAGTAATTCCGGACAGGGCTACTATGGCTACACCTTC. The rearrangement uses TRBV19 and TRBJ1-2, with 8 positions matching TRBD1. The ends lost 7 bases at V and 3 bases at J; junction bases unmatched: 7. This CDR3 has 14 residues. Germline V gene lookup returns CDR1 LNHDA and CDR2 SQIVND (reference sequence). The complete variable domain, with remaining parts taken from reference TRBV19 and TRBJ1-2, reads DGGITQSPKYLFRKEGQNVTLSCEQNLNHDAMYWYRQDPGQGLRLIYYSQIVNDFQKGDIAEGYSVSREKKESFPLTVTSAQKNPTAFYLCASNSGQGYYGYTFGSGTRLTVV.

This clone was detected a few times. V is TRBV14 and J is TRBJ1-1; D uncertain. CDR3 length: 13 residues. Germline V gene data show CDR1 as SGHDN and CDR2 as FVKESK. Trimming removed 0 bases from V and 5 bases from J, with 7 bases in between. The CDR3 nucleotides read TGTGCCAGCAGCCAAGAGGGATGGACTGAAGCTTTCTTT. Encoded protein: CASSQEGWTEAFF.

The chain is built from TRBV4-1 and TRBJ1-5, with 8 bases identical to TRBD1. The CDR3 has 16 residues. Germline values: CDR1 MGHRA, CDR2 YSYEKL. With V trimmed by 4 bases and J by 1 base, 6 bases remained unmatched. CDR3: CASSRSDRASNQPQHF. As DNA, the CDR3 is TGCGCCAGCAGCCGGTCGGACAGGGCCAGCAATCAGCCCCAGCATTTT.

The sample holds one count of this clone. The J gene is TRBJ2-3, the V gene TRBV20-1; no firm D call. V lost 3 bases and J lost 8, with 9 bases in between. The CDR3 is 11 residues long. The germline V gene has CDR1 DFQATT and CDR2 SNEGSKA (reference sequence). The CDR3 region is CSASYLGTQYF. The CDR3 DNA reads TGCAGTGCTAGCTACCTGGGTACGCAGTATTTT.

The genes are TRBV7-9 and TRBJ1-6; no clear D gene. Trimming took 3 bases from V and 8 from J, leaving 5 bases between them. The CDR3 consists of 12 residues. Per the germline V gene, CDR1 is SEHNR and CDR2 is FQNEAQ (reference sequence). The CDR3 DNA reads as TGTGCCAGCAGCTTTGGGGATTCACCCCTCCACTTT. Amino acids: CASSFGDSPLHF.

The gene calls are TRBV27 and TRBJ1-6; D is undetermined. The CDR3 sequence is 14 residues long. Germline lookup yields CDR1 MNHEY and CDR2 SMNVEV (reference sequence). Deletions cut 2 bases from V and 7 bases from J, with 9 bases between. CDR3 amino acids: CASSLRVRNSPLHF. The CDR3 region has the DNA TGTGCCAGCAGTTTACGGGTTCGAAATTCACCCCTCCACTTT.

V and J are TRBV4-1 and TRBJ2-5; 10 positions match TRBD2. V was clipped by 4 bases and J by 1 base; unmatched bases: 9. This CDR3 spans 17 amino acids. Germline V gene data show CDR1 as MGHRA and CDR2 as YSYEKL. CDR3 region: CASSRTWTSGSQETQYF. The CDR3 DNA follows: TGCGCCAGCAGCCGAACTTGGACTAGCGGTTCCCAAGAGACCCAGTACTTC.

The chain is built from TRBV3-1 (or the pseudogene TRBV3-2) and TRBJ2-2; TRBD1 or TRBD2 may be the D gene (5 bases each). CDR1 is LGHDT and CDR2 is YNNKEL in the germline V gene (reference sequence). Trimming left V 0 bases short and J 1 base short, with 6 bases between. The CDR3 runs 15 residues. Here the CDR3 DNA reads TGTGCCAGCAGCCAAGAGGGGGAGAACACCGGGGAGCTGTTTTTT. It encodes CASSQEGENTGELFF.

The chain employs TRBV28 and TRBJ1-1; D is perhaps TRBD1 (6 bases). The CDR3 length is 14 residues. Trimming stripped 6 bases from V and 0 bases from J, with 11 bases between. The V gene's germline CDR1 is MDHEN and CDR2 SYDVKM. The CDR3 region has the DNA TGTGCCAGCAGAACGGGACAAATGAACACTGAAGCTTTCTTT. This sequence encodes CASRTGQMNTEAFF. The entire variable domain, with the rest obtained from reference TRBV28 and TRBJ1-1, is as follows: DVKVTQSSRYLVKRTGEKVFLECVQDMDHENMFWYRQDPGLGLRLIYFSYDVKMKEKGDIPEGYSVSREKKERFSLILESASTNQTSMYLCASRTGQMNTEAFFGQGTRLTVV.

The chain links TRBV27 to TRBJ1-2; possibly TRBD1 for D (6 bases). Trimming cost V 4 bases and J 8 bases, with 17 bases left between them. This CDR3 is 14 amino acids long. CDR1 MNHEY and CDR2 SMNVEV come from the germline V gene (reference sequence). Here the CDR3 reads CASSSSLTGGGYTF. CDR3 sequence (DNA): TGTGCCAGCAGTTCCAGCTTGACAGGTGGCGGCTACACCTTC.